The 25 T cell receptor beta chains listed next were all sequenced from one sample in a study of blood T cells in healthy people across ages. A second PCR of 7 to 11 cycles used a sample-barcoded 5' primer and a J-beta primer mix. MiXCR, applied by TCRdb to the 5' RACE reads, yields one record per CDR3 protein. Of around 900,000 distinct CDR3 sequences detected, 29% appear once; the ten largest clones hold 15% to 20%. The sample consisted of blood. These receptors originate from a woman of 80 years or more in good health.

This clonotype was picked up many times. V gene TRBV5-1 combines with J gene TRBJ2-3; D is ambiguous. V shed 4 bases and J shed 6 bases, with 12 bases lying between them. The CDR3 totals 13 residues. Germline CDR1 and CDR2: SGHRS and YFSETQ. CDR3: CASSPVRTDTQYF. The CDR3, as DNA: TGCGCCAGCAGCCCGGTCCGTACTGATACGCAGTATTTT.

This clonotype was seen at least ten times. The chain's CDR3 is CASRYTALDNYGYTF. CDR3 nucleotides: TGTGCCAGCAGGTATACAGCGTTAGATAACTATGGCTACACCTTC. The V call is TRBV28, the J call TRBJ1-2; no reliable D call. Germline V gene lookup returns CDR1 MDHEN and CDR2 SYDVKM. This CDR3 has 15 residues. The ends were cut back, 6 bases at V and 1 base at J, with 15 bases in the middle.

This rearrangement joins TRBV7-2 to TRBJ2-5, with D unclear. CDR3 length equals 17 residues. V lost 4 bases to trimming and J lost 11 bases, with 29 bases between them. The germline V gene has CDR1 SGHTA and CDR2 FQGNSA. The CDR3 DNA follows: TGTGCCAGCAGCTCATCCCCAGTCGGGTACTCCTACAATGAGCAGTACTTC. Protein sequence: CASSSSPVGYSYNEQYF.

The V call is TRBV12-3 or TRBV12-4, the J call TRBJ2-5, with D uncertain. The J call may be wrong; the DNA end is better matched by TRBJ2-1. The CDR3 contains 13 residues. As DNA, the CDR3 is TGTGCCAGCAGCCGATCCCCCCAAGAGACCCAGTTCTTC. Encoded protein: CASSRSPQETQFF.

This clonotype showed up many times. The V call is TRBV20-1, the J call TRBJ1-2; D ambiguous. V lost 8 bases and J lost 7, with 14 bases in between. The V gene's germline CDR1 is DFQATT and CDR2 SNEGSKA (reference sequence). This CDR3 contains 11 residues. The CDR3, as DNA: TGCAGTCCGTCAGAGGAGGTTGGCTACACCTTC. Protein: CSPSEEVGYTF.

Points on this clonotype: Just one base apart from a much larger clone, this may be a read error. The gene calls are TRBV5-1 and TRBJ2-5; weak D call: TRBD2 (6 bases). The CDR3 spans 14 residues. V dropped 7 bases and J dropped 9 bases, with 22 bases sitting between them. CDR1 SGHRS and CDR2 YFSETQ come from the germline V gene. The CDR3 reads CASRIRRGGEAQYF. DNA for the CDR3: TGCGCCAGCCGAATTCGGCGGGGAGGCGAGGCCCAGTACTTC.

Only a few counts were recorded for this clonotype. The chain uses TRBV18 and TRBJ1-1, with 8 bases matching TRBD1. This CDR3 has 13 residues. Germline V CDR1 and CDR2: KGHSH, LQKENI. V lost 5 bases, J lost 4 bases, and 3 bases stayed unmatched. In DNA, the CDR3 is TGTGCCAGCTCATATCAGGGGGCCACTGAAGCTTTCTTT. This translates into CASSYQGATEAFF.

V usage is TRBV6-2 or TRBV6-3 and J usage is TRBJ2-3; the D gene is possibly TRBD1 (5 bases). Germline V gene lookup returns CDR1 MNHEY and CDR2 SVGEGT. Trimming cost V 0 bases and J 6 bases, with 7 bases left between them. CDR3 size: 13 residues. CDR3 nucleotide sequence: TGTGCCAGCAGTTACTCCCGACAGGATACGCAGTATTTT. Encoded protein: CASSYSRQDTQYF.

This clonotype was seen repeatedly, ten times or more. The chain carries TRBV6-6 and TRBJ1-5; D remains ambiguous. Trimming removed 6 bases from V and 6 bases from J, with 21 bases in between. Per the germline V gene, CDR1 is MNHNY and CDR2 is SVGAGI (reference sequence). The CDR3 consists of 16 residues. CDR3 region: CASSPEAAARGQPQHF. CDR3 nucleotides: TGTGCCAGCAGCCCCGAGGCGGCCGCACGGGGTCAGCCCCAGCATTTT.

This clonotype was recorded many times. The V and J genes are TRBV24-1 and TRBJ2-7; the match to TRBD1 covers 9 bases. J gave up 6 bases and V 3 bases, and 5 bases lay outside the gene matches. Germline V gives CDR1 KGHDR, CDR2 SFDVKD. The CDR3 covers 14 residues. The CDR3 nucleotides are TGTGCCACCAGTGATCGGACAGGGGTTGGCGAGCAGTACTTC. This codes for CATSDRTGVGEQYF.

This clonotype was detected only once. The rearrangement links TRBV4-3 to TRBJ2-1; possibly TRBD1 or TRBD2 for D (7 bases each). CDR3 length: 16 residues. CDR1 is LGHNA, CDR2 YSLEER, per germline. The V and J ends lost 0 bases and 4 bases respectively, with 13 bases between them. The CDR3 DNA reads TGCGCCAGCAGCCAAGATACAGCGGGACAGTACAATGAGCAGTTCTTC. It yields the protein CASSQDTAGQYNEQFF.

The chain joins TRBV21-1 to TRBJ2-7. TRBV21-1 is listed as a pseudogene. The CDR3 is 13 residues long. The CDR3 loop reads CASRESTRYEQYF. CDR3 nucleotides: TGTGCCAGCAGAGAAAGTACTCGATACGAGCAGTACTTC.

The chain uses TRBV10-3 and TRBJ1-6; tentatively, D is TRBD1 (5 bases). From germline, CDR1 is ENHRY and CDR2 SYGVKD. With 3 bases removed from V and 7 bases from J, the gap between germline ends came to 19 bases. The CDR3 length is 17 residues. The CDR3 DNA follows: TGTGCCATCAGTGATTATCCTGCGGGGGGTAAAAATTCACCCCTCCACTTT. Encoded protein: CAISDYPAGGKNSPLHF.

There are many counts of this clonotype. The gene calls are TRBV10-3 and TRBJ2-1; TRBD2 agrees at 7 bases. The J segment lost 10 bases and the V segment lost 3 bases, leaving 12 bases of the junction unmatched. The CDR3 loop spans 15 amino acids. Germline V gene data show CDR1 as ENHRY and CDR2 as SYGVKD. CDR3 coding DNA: TGTGCCATCAGTGAATCACTAGTGGGGGGAGGGGAGCAGTTCTTC. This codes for CAISESLVGGGEQFF.

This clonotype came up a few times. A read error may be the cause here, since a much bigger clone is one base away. CDR3: CTSSPSGLYGYTF. CDR3 nucleotide sequence: TGTACCAGCAGTCCCTCGGGCCTATATGGCTACACCTTC. The genes are TRBV12-3 or TRBV12-4 and TRBJ1-2, with D unclear. CDR3 length: 13 residues.

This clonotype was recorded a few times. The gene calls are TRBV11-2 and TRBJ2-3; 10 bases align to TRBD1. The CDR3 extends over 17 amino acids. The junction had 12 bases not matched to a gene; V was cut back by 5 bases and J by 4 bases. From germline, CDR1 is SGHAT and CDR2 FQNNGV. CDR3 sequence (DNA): TGTGCCAGCAGCCCCGTTCGACAGGGGGCGGTGGCAGATACGCAGTATTTT. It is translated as CASSPVRQGAVADTQYF.

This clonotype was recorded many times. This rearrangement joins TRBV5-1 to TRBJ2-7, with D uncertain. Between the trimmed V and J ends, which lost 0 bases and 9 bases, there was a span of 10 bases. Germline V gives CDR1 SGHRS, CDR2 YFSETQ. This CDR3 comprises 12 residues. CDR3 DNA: TGCGCCAGCAGCTTGGACAGCCCCGTGCAGTACTTC. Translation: CASSLDSPVQYF.

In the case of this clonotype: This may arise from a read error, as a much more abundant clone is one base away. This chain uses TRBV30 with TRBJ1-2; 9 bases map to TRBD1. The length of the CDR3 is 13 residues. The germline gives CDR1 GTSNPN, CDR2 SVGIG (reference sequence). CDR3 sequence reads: CAWNPGQGFGYIF. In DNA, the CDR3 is TGTGCCTGGAATCCGGGACAGGGCTTCGGCTACATCTTC.

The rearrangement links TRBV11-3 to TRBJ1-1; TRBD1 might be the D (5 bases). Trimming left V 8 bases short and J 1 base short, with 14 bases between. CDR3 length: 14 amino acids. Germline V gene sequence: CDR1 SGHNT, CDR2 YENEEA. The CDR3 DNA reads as TGTGCCAGCGGCCTGGGGACGGCGAACACTGAAGCTTTCTTT. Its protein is CASGLGTANTEAFF.

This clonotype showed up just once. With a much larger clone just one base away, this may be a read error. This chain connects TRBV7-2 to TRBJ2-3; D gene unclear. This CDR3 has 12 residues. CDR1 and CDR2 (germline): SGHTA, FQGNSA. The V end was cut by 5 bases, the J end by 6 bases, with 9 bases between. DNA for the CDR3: TGTGCCAGCAGCACATGGATCGATACGCAGTATTTT. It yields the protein CASSTWIDTQYF.

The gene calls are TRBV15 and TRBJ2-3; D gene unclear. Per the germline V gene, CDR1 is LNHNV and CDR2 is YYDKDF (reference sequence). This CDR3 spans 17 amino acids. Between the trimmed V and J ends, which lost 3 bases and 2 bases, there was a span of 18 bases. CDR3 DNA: TGTGCCACCAGCAGGGGCTTAAGTAGTACCGTCACAGATACGCAGTATTTT. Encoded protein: CATSRGLSSTVTDTQYF.

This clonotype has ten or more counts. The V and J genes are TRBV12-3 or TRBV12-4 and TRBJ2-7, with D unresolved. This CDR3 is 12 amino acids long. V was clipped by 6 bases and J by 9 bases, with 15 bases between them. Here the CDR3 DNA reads TGTGCCAGCAGGCGTGGGGATAGTAGGCAGTACTTC. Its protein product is CASRRGDSRQYF.

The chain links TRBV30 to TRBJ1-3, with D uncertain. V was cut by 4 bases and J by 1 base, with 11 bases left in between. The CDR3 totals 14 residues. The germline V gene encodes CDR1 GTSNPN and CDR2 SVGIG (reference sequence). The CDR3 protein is CAWTPETSGNTIYF. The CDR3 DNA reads TGTGCCTGGACCCCCGAAACATCTGGAAACACCATATATTTT.

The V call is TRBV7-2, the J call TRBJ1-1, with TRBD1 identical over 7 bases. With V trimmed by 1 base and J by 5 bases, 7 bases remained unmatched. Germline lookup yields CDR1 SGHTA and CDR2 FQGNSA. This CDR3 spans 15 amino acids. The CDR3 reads CASSLGRQGQTEAFF. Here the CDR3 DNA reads TGTGCCAGCAGCTTAGGGAGACAGGGTCAGACTGAAGCTTTCTTT.

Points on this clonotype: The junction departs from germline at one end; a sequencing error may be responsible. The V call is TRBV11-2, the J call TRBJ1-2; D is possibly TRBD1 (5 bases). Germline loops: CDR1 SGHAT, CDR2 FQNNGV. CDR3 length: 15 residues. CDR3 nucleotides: TGTGCCTGCAGCTTAGGTCTCGGGGCAGATTATGGCTACACCTTC. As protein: CACSLGLGADYGYTF.